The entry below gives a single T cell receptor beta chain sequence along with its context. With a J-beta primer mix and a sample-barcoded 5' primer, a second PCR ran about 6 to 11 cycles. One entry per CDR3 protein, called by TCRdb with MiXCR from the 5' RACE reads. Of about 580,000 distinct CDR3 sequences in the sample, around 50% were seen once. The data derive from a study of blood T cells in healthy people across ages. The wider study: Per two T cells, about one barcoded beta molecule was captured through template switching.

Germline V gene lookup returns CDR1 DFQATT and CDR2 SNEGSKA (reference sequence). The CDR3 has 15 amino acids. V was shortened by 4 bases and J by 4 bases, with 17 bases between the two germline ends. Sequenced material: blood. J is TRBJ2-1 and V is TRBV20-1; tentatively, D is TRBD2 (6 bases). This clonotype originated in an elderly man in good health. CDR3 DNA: TGCAGTGCTACCTCAGGTGCGGGAAGATACAATGAGCAGTTCTTC. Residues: CSATSGAGRYNEQFF.